What follows is one T cell receptor (beta chain) and its context. The clone's antigen remains unknown. Base-call qualities are not available, and no considerably larger clone is one nucleotide away. Library creation used the immunoSEQ multiplex PCR assay. Drawn from immuneACCESS, this table holds only the in-frame rearrangements with V and J called that TCRdb kept. Clones are partly lost; checked studies trace under half to an unresolved V gene and leave the rest unexplained. This sample has tens of thousands of clones in its table, and around 90% of those were observed once. In total, the top ten clones hold over 0.35% of the sample. The data derive from a study of technical replicates of blood from a few donors (dated by TCRdb to about 2017). This sequence originates from a human donor in good health. Sequencing was done on a sample of T cells isolated from PBMCs.

The base sequence is TGCAGCGTTGAAGATCGAGGGAGGGGTGATCAGCCCCAGCATTTT. Translated, it reads CSVEDRGRGDQPQHF. The chain is made from TRBV29-1 and TRBJ1-5; the D gene is perhaps TRBD1, from 5 matching bases. From cysteine to phenylalanine, the CDR3 is 15 amino acids long. Only the CDR3 DNA is retained, 45 bases long and in frame from the first base. CDR1 and CDR2 are read off the germline V gene as SQVTM and ANQGSEA. V is reduced by 0 bases and J by 5 bases, leaving a spacing of 14 bases between them.